This entry describes one T cell receptor (beta chain). Time point indicated: patch test 1, 2 weeks after DPC sensitization. The treatment was: therapeutic diphenylcyclopropenone sensitization with weekly scalp DPC. The study extracted total RNA from unfractionated whole blood. The data stem from a study of human T cells and chemical hapten exposure. On the study more broadly: Skin of the upper inner arm, approximately 2 cm by approximately 2 cm, received 2% DPC for sensitization. Diphenylcyclopropenone doses were given weekly to the scalps of patients across the approximately 24-week study.

V was shortened by 4 bases and J by 3 bases, with 19 bases between the two germline ends. This CDR3 has 17 amino acids. CDR1 SGHNT and CDR2 YYREEE come from the germline V gene (reference sequence). TCRdb ran MiXCR on the RACE reads and lists one entry per CDR3 protein. The data show 150,000 to 200,000 distinct CDR3 sequences, roughly 15% seen once. Sequenced material: whole blood, taken in connection with sensitization to the hapten diphenylcyclopropenone (DPC). This receptor was taken from a woman in her twenties or thirties with alopecia areata. Some clones in this sample may be carry-over from other donors' samples. The genes are TRBV5-4 and TRBJ2-2; D might be TRBD2 (6 bases). The CDR3 DNA is TGTGCCAGCAGCCCGGTGTTGACTAGGGGAGACACCGGGGAGCTGTTTTTT. Its protein product is CASSPVLTRGDTGELFF.